This entry lists 32 T cell receptor beta chains sequenced from one sample in a study of blood T cell repertoires in COVID-19 (dated by TCRdb to between 2020 and 2021). Library construction relied on the immunoSEQ multiplex PCR assay. What TCRdb holds here is the immuneACCESS table cut down to in-frame rearrangements. Part of the clones is not present; checked against another copy, under half of the missing clones reflect an unresolved V gene, and the others are unexplained. Across this sample there are 200,000 to 250,000 clones, with around 81% seen only once. The ten most abundant clones make up approximately 6% of the sample. Sequenced sample: peripheral blood. The receptor source for this set is a woman aged 70-85 years with acute or convalescent COVID-19.

The chain employs TRBV21-1 and TRBJ1-2. TRBV21-1 is a documented pseudogene. The CDR3 totals 11 residues. This chain's CDR3 is CAGPGSDGYTF. The CDR3 region has the DNA TGTGCCGGACCGGGGTCAGATGGCTACACCTTC.

V is TRBV3-1 (or the pseudogene TRBV3-2) and J is TRBJ1-6; D may be TRBD1 (6 bases). Germline V lookup: CDR1 LGHDT, CDR2 YNNKEL (reference sequence). The CDR3 sequence is 17 residues long. Trimming left V 1 base short and J 0 bases short, with 10 bases between. The CDR3: CASSQVVGGSYNSPLHF. CDR3 nucleotide sequence: TGTGCCAGCAGCCAAGTAGTAGGGGGCTCCTATAATTCACCCCTCCACTTT.

DNA of the CDR3: TGTGCCAGTAGACGGGAGGGTCAGGGCAATCAGCCCCAGCATTTT. It yields the protein CASRREGQGNQPQHF. This chain links TRBV19 with TRBJ1-5, with D unclear. The CDR3 runs 15 residues. Germline V CDR1 and CDR2: LNHDA, SQIVND (reference sequence). V lost 6 bases to trimming and J lost 2 bases, with 14 bases between them. Full variable domain (remainder filled in from reference TRBV19 and TRBJ1-5): DGGITQSPKYLFRKEGQNVTLSCEQNLNHDAMYWYRQDPGQGLRLIYYSQIVNDFQKGDIAEGYSVSREKKESFPLTVTSAQKNPTAFYLCASRREGQGNQPQHFGDGTRLSIL.

This sequence joins TRBV27 and TRBJ1-4, with 7 bases aligning to TRBD1. Germline CDR1 and CDR2: MNHEY and SMNVEV (reference sequence). The V and J ends lost 8 bases and 7 bases, in that order; junction bases with no gene match: 7. The CDR3 sequence is 13 residues long. CDR3 coding DNA: TGTGCCAGCCAGGGACAGCTTGGTGAAAAACTGTTTTTT. This encodes CASQGQLGEKLFF.

This clone turned up a few times. V and J are TRBV24-1 and TRBJ2-1, with TRBD1 matching 9 bases. The CDR3 has 12 amino acids. Per the germline V gene, CDR1 is KGHDR and CDR2 is SFDVKD. The CDR3 DNA reads as TGTGCTACAGGGGGCCGTCACAATGAGCAGTTCTTC. Translating it yields CATGGRHNEQFF.

The CDR3 here is CASSQVSETQYF. CDR3 DNA sequence: TGTGCCAGCAGCCAAGTTTCGGAGACCCAGTACTTC. This chain uses TRBV3-1 (or the pseudogene TRBV3-2) with TRBJ2-5; D gene unclear. Germline CDR1 reads LGHDT; CDR2 reads YNNKEL (reference sequence). V was clipped by 1 base and J by 5 bases, with 5 bases between them. This CDR3 is 12 amino acids long.

The V gene is TRBV7-2, the J gene TRBJ1-1, with a weak D call TRBD1 (6 bases). The CDR3 contains 15 residues. The germline V gene has CDR1 SGHTA and CDR2 FQGNSA. V shed 5 bases and J shed 6 bases, with 19 bases lying between them. The DNA of the CDR3 is TGTGCCAGCAGCATACACAGGGCTTTGCACGCTGAAGCTTTCTTT. Residues: CASSIHRALHAEAFF.

The chain uses TRBV21-1 and TRBJ2-2; the table's D gene call, TRBD2, was not cross checked with the DNA. TRBV21-1 is a pseudogene segment. This CDR3 is built from 21 residues. The CDR3 protein is CASSKGDRYEVAGATTGELFF. The CDR3 coding sequence is TGTGCCAGCAGCAAAGGGGACAGGTACGAGGTAGCGGGAGCTACGACCGGGGAGCTGTTTTTT.

The V gene is TRBV27, the J gene TRBJ2-5, with a possible D match to TRBD1 (5 bases). Per germline, CDR1 MNHEY and CDR2 SMNVEV (reference sequence). CDR3 length: 14 amino acids. Deletions cut 4 bases from V and 4 bases from J, with 13 bases between. CDR3 coding DNA: TGTGCCAGCAGTTCCGACAGCTACGGAGAGACCCAGTACTTC. Its protein is CASSSDSYGETQYF.

This chain links TRBV18 with TRBJ1-1; 8 bases map to TRBD1. The CDR3 covers 13 residues. The V gene's germline CDR1 is KGHSH and CDR2 LQKENI. The V and J ends lost 5 bases and 6 bases, in that order; junction bases with no gene match: 5. CDR3 nucleotides: TGTGCCAGCTCAGCAGGACAGGGCTCTGAAGCTTTCTTT. This encodes CASSAGQGSEAFF.

This sequence joins TRBV3-1 (or the pseudogene TRBV3-2) and TRBJ1-3, with 7 positions matching TRBD1. The J segment lost 0 bases and the V segment lost 4 bases, leaving 6 bases of the junction unmatched. The CDR3 consists of 16 residues. Germline V lookup: CDR1 LGHDT, CDR2 YNNKEL (reference sequence). The CDR3 region has the DNA TGTGCCAGCAGCCCTAAAGGACAGGTCTCTGGAAACACCATATATTTT. It specifies CASSPKGQVSGNTIYF.

This clone was seen only once. V and J are TRBV30 and TRBJ1-5; TRBD1 might be the D (6 bases). This CDR3 comprises 13 residues. Trimming removed 5 bases at V and 2 bases at J, with 10 bases between. Germline V gene data show CDR1 as GTSNPN and CDR2 as SVGIG (reference sequence). CDR3 loop: CAWSRTGNQPQHF. The CDR3 DNA is TGTGCCTGGTCCAGGACAGGCAATCAGCCCCAGCATTTT.

The CDR3 region is CASSPMADNYGYTF. The DNA of the CDR3 is TGTGCCAGCAGTCCCATGGCTGATAACTATGGCTACACCTTC. The V gene is TRBV7-2, the J gene TRBJ1-2; D is unresolved. This CDR3 spans 14 amino acids. Germline V gene lookup returns CDR1 SGHTA and CDR2 FQGNSA. Trimming pared 6 bases from V and 1 base from J, leaving 12 bases between.

The chain employs TRBV7-9 and TRBJ2-2; TRBD2 might be the D (6 bases). V was pared by 2 bases and J by 0 bases, with 16 bases between. The CDR3 is 18 amino acids. Looked up from germline, CDR1 is SEHNR and CDR2 is FQNEAQ (reference sequence). CDR3 residues: CASSLWGVGGTNTGELFF. CDR3 DNA sequence: TGTGCCAGCAGCTTATGGGGGGTTGGAGGAACGAACACCGGGGAGCTGTTTTTT.

This chain connects TRBV19 to TRBJ2-1; D possibly corresponds to TRBD2 (5 bases). In germline, CDR1 is LNHDA, CDR2 SQIVND (reference sequence). V was cut by 7 bases and J by 4 bases, with 14 bases left in between. The CDR3 consists of 14 residues. The CDR3 reads CASTLSPGYNEQFF. The DNA for the CDR3 is TGTGCCAGTACCCTTTCTCCGGGATACAATGAGCAGTTCTTC.

The gene calls are TRBV5-1 and TRBJ2-3; TRBD2 is a possible D gene (6 bases). CDR3 size: 14 residues. The V gene's germline CDR1 is SGHRS and CDR2 YFSETQ. V dropped 4 bases and J dropped 5 bases, with 14 bases sitting between them. CDR3 amino acids: CASSPGLGGDTQYF. As DNA, the CDR3 is TGCGCCAGCAGCCCAGGACTGGGAGGAGATACGCAGTATTTT.

The rearrangement joins TRBV24-1 to TRBJ2-4; TRBD1 is a possible D gene (5 bases). This CDR3 region has 15 residues. With 7 bases removed from V and 0 bases from J, the gap between germline ends came to 12 bases. Germline assignment: CDR1 KGHDR and CDR2 SFDVKD. The CDR3 nucleotides are TGTGCCACCAGGACAGAAGGTTTAGCCAAAAACATTCAGTACTTC. Translating it yields CATRTEGLAKNIQYF.

The chain combines TRBV7-2 with TRBJ1-4, with a possible D match to TRBD1 (6 bases). CDR3 length equals 16 residues. Trimming removed 4 bases from V and 0 bases from J, with 12 bases in between. Germline V gene sequence: CDR1 SGHTA, CDR2 FQGNSA. The CDR3 DNA reads as TGTGCCAGCAGCTCATCCGGGACAACAACTAATGAAAAACTGTTTTTT. Protein product: CASSSSGTTTNEKLFF.

This rearrangement joins TRBV6-5 to TRBJ2-7; TRBD2 matches 10 bases. J gave up 7 bases and V 7 bases, and 10 bases lay outside the gene matches. Looked up from germline, CDR1 is MNHEY and CDR2 is SVGAGI. The CDR3 runs 14 residues. The DNA of the CDR3 is TGTGCCAGCAAACTAGCGGGGACAACGTGGGAGCAGTACTTC. Encoded protein: CASKLAGTTWEQYF.

The chain is built from TRBV5-1 and TRBJ2-2; the D gene is possibly TRBD1 (6 bases). The CDR3 is 17 residues long. The V and J ends lost 0 bases and 4 bases respectively, with 16 bases between them. CDR1 and CDR2 (germline): SGHRS, YFSETQ. The CDR3 DNA reads as TGCGCCAGCAGCTTGGAAGGGGCAGGGGCGATCACCGGGGAGCTGTTTTTT. Its translation is CASSLEGAGAITGELFF.

The chain recombines TRBV19 with TRBJ2-3; 13 bases map to TRBD2. This CDR3 has 19 amino acids. Germline V lookup: CDR1 LNHDA, CDR2 SQIVND (reference sequence). V gave up 3 bases and J gave up 1 base; unmatched junction bases: 10. Written as DNA, the CDR3 is TGTGCCAGTAGTATGAGTTTCGGGACTAGCGGGAAAGGCACAGATACGCAGTATTTT. Amino acids: CASSMSFGTSGKGTDTQYF.

This chain connects TRBV19 to TRBJ2-5; TRBD1 is a possible D gene (5 bases). The CDR3 length is 17 residues. CDR1 is LNHDA and CDR2 is SQIVND in the germline V gene (reference sequence). V lost 6 bases and J lost 3, with 23 bases in between. The CDR3 region has the DNA TGTGCCAGTAGCCCCGCCACGCTAGGGGCGGCCGAAGAGACCCAGTACTTC. Protein product: CASSPATLGAAEETQYF.

This rearrangement joins TRBV7-9 to TRBJ2-3; 7 bases agree with TRBD2. From germline, CDR1 is SEHNR and CDR2 FQNEAQ (reference sequence). V gave up 1 base and J gave up 6 bases; unmatched junction bases: 4. The CDR3 runs 14 residues. CDR3 loop: CASSLGLAVDTQYF. CDR3 sequence (DNA): TGTGCCAGCAGCTTAGGTCTAGCGGTCGATACGCAGTATTTT.

The chain combines TRBV5-4 with TRBJ1-4; 7 positions match TRBD1. The CDR3 has 14 amino acids. The germline CDR1 and CDR2 sequences are SGHNT and YYREEE (reference sequence). Trimming took 3 bases from V and 8 from J; bases not matched to a gene: 7. Here the CDR3 DNA reads TGTGCCAGCAGCTCGACAGGGCTCGGAGAAAAACTGTTTTTT. Protein sequence: CASSSTGLGEKLFF.

This clone was seen a few times. The genes are TRBV3-1 (or the pseudogene TRBV3-2) and TRBJ2-1; perhaps TRBD2 as D (5 bases). The CDR3 is 12 amino acids. The ends were cut back, 0 bases at V and 15 bases at J, with 12 bases in the middle. Germline CDR1 reads LGHDT; CDR2 reads YNNKEL (reference sequence). The CDR3 sequence is CASSQEATSLFF. CDR3 nucleotide sequence: TGTGCCAGCAGCCAAGAGGCTACTAGTTTGTTCTTC.

The chain has TRBV10-3 and TRBJ2-1, with 8 bases lining up with TRBD2. The length of the CDR3 is 17 residues. Trimming at V came to 4 bases and at J to 5 bases, leaving 13 bases not matched to a gene. The germline V gene has CDR1 ENHRY and CDR2 SYGVKD. For the CDR3, the DNA is TGTGCCATCAGTGTTGGGGTAGCGGGAAAGTCAGACAATGAGCAGTTCTTC. Its protein is CAISVGVAGKSDNEQFF.

This clone was found once. The V gene is TRBV5-1, the J gene TRBJ2-7, with TRBD2 matching over 14 bases. Losses at the gene ends were 0 bases for V and 0 bases for J; bases not matched to a gene: 5. This CDR3 comprises 18 residues. CDR1 is SGHRS and CDR2 is YFSETQ in the germline V gene. The CDR3 loop is CASSLAGTSGSYSYEQYF. The CDR3 coding sequence is TGCGCCAGCAGCTTGGCCGGGACTAGCGGGAGCTACTCCTACGAGCAGTACTTC.

The V call is TRBV19, the J call TRBJ2-1; a possible D gene is TRBD1 (6 bases). V lost 4 bases and J 7 bases, leaving 11 bases between the germline ends. The length of the CDR3 is 13 residues. CDR1 and CDR2 (germline): LNHDA, SQIVND (reference sequence). CDR3 sequence (DNA): TGTGCCAGTAGTACCGGGACAATGAATGAGCAGTTCTTC. It codes for CASSTGTMNEQFF.

This sequence joins TRBV6-6 and TRBJ2-7; a weak D match, TRBD2 (6 bases). The CDR3 length is 12 residues. The V gene lost 8 bases and the J gene lost 0 bases, with 8 bases spanning the gap. CDR1 and CDR2 from the germline V gene are MNHNY and SVGAGI (reference sequence). The CDR3: CASGGSSYEQYF. The CDR3 region has the DNA TGTGCCAGCGGGGGGAGCTCCTACGAGCAGTACTTC.

The rearrangement joins TRBV28 to TRBJ1-5; a weak D match, TRBD1 (5 bases). Germline V gene sequence: CDR1 MDHEN, CDR2 SYDVKM. The CDR3 is 13 amino acids. The V end was cut by 5 bases, the J end by 7 bases, with 12 bases between. CDR3 in DNA: TGTGCCAGCAGTCAGGGTTCATGGCAGCCCCAGCATTTT. It codes for CASSQGSWQPQHF.

The chain links TRBV12-3 or TRBV12-4 to TRBJ2-7; D not certain. This CDR3 has 13 residues. Trimming took off 3 bases at V and 5 bases at J, with 11 bases between the two ends. CDR3 nucleotides: TGTGCCAGCAGTTTTTACCTTGAGGACGAGCAGTACTTC. Protein product: CASSFYLEDEQYF.

This clone has just one count. The CDR3 spells CASSYSGQLYGYTF. The CDR3, as DNA: TGTGCCAGCAGTTACTCGGGACAGCTCTATGGCTACACCTTC. This sequence joins TRBV6-6 and TRBJ1-2; 7 nucleotides agree with TRBD1. Germline CDR1 reads MNHNY; CDR2 reads SVGAGI (reference sequence). This CDR3 is 14 amino acids long. With 0 bases clipped from V and 4 bases from J, the junction kept 2 bases outside the gene matches.